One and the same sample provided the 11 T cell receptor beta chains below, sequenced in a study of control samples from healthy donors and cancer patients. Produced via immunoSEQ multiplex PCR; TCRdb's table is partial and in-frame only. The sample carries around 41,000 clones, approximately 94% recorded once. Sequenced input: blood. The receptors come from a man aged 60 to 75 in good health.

CDR3 nucleotide sequence: TGTGCCAGCAGACTCAGCACAGATACGCAGTATTTT. It specifies CASRLSTDTQYF. The chain employs TRBV12-3 or TRBV12-4 and TRBJ2-3, with D unclear. V lost 6 bases and J lost 0, with 4 bases in between. This CDR3 spans 12 amino acids.

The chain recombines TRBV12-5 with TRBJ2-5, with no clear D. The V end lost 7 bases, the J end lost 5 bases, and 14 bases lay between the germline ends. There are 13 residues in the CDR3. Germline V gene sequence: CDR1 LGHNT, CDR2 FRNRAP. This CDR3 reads CASASRVGETQYF. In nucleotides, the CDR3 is TGTGCTAGTGCCTCCCGAGTAGGTGAGACCCAGTACTTC.

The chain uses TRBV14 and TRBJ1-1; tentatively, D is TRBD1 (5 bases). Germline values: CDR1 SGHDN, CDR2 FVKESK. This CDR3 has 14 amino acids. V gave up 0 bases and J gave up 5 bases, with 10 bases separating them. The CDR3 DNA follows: TGTGCCAGCAGCCAAGATCTTGGGGGGACTGAAGCTTTCTTT. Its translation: CASSQDLGGTEAFF.

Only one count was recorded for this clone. The CDR3 nucleotides read TGTGCCAGCGGGGCAGAGAGGAAGGATACGCAGTATTTT. Protein product: CASGAERKDTQYF. The chain links TRBV7-9 to TRBJ2-3; D might be TRBD1 (5 bases). V lost 8 bases and J 6 bases, leaving 15 bases between the germline ends. Germline V gives CDR1 SEHNR, CDR2 FQNEAQ (reference sequence). The CDR3 contains 13 residues.

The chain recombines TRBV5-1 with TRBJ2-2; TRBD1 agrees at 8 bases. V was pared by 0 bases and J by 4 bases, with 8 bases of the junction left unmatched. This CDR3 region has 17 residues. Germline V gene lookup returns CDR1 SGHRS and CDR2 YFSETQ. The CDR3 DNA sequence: TGCGCCAGCAGCTTGGCGTCAGGGGGCGGTGGCACCGGGGAGCTGTTTTTT. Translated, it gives CASSLASGGGGTGELFF.

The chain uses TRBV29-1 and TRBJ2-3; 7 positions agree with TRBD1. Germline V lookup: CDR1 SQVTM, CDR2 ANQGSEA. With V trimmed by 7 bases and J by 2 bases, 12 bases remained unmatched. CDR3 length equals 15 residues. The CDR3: CSARQGAVVTDTQYF. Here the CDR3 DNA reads TGCAGCGCAAGACAGGGAGCCGTAGTCACAGATACGCAGTATTTT.

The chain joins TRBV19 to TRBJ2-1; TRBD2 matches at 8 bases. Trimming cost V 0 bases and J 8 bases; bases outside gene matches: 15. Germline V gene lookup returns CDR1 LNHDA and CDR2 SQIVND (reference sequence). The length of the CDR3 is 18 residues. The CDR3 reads CASSIDQLAGPPRDEQFF. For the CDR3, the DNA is TGTGCCAGTAGTATAGATCAATTAGCGGGACCACCCAGGGATGAGCAGTTCTTC. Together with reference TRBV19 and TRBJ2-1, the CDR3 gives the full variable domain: DGGITQSPKYLFRKEGQNVTLSCEQNLNHDAMYWYRQDPGQGLRLIYYSQIVNDFQKGDIAEGYSVSREKKESFPLTVTSAQKNPTAFYLCASSIDQLAGPPRDEQFFGPGTRLTVL.

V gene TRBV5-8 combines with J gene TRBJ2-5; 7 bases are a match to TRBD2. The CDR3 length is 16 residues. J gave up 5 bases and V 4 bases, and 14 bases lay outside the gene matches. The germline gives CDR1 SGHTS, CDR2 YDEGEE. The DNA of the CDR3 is TGTGCCAGCAGCGCACCCAGGGAGGGCATGGGGGAGACCCAGTACTTC. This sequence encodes CASSAPREGMGETQYF.

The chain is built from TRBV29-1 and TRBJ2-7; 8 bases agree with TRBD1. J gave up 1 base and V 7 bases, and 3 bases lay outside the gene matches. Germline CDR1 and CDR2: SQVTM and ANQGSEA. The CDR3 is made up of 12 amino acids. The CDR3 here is CSGRTGSYEQYF. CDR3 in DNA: TGCAGCGGCCGGACAGGGTCCTACGAGCAGTACTTC.

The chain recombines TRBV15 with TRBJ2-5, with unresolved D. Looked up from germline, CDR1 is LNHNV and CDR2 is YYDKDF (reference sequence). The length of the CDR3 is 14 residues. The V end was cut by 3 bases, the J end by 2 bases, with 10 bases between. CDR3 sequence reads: CATSSLGLQETQYF. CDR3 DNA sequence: TGTGCCACCAGCAGCCTGGGGTTACAAGAGACCCAGTACTTC.

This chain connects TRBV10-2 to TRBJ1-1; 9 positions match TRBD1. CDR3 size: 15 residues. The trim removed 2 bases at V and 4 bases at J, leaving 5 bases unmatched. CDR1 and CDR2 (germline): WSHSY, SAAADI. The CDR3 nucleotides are TGCGCCAGCAGTGAGATGGGACAGGGAGTCACTGAAGCTTTCTTT. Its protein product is CASSEMGQGVTEAFF.